The 24 T cell receptor beta chains reported below all come from one sample, sequenced in a study of CD8 T cells in Susac syndrome. RNA was extracted with the RNeasy kit, and a quantity of roughly 0.5 to 1 ug was reverse transcribed using random hexamers. TCRdb reprocessed the immunoSEQ multiplex PCR reads with MiXCR, giving one entry per CDR3 protein. The sample lists around 150,000 distinct CDR3 sequences; about 95% were seen once. Sequencing was carried out using CD8+ T cells from PBMCs. These receptors originate from a human donor with Susac syndrome.

V is TRBV24-1 and J is TRBJ2-5; TRBD1 might be the D (5 bases). The V end lost 4 bases, the J end lost 4 bases, and 9 bases lay between the germline ends. This CDR3 region has 13 residues. Germline V gives CDR1 KGHDR, CDR2 SFDVKD. As DNA, the CDR3 is TGTGCCACCAGTGAGGTTAGGGGAGAGACCCAGTACTTC. This translates into CATSEVRGETQYF.

The V and J genes are TRBV21-1 and TRBJ2-2; the table assigns TRBD1, which was not confirmed against the DNA. TRBV21-1 is marked as a pseudogene. The CDR3 consists of 14 residues. CDR3 sequence (DNA): TGTGCCAGCAGCAAGGGGGTAGGGACACGGGGGATGTTTTTT. It specifies CASSKGVGTRGMFF.

The chain has TRBV29-1 and TRBJ2-3, with D possibly matching TRBD2 (6 bases). Trimming left V 4 bases short and J 1 base short, with 18 bases between. The CDR3 has 16 amino acids. CDR1 is SQVTM and CDR2 is ANQGSEA in the germline V gene. The CDR3 reads CSVVMWRGRGTDTQYF. The CDR3 DNA reads TGCAGCGTTGTTATGTGGCGGGGCAGGGGCACAGATACGCAGTATTTT.

The chain joins TRBV11-1 to TRBJ2-3, with TRBD2 matching 7 bases. CDR1 and CDR2 from the germline V gene are SGHAT and FQDESV (reference sequence). Germline trimming cut 4 bases from V and 4 bases from J; bases unmatched to any gene: 23. The CDR3 has 20 amino acids. The CDR3 DNA reads TGTGCCAGCAGCTCGGACACCCCGATGTTAGCGGGCCAAAGCGCAGATACGCAGTATTTT. Its translation is CASSSDTPMLAGQSADTQYF.

The chain combines TRBV10-2 with TRBJ2-1, with D maybe TRBD2 (6 bases). The length of the CDR3 is 15 residues. The V gene lost 6 bases and the J gene lost 0 bases, with 12 bases spanning the gap. Per germline, CDR1 WSHSY and CDR2 SAAADI. CDR3 residues: CASSSETSSYNEQFF. Here the CDR3 DNA reads TGCGCCAGCAGCTCCGAGACTAGCTCCTACAATGAGCAGTTCTTC.

The gene calls are TRBV2 and TRBJ2-7, with D maybe TRBD1 (5 bases). This CDR3 has 13 amino acids. V lost 7 bases and J lost 3, with 13 bases in between. The germline CDR1 and CDR2 sequences are SNHLY and FYNNEI. CDR3 DNA: TGTGCCAGCATGGGGCAGGGAAACTACGAGCAGTACTTC. Translated: CASMGQGNYEQYF.

J is TRBJ2-7 and V is TRBV7-8; possible D gene TRBD2, 5 bases. Germline assignment: CDR1 SGHVS and CDR2 FQNEAQ. The CDR3 has 14 amino acids. V gave up 5 bases and J gave up 5 bases, with 16 bases separating them. CDR3 DNA sequence: TGTGCCAGCAGCCCGCCAAACGGGAACGACGAGCAGTACTTC. Translated: CASSPPNGNDEQYF. The full variable domain, completed using reference TRBV7-8 and TRBJ2-7, is GAGVSQSPRYKVAKRGQDVALRCDPISGHVSLFWYQQALGQGPEFLTYFQNEAQLDKSGLPSDRFFAERPEGSVSTLKIQRTQQEDSAVYLCASSPPNGNDEQYFGPGTRLTVT.

The V gene is TRBV28, the J gene TRBJ1-1; TRBD1 is a possible D gene (6 bases). The CDR3 runs 13 residues. CDR1 and CDR2 from the germline V gene are MDHEN and SYDVKM. V gave up 4 bases and J gave up 4 bases, with 10 bases separating them. CDR3 residues: CASSSAGATEAFF. The CDR3 nucleotides are TGTGCCAGCAGTTCCGCAGGGGCCACTGAAGCTTTCTTT.

This chain joins TRBV20-1 and TRBJ2-7; D assignment may be TRBD1 or TRBD2 (5 bases each). Germline V gene lookup returns CDR1 DFQATT and CDR2 SNEGSKA (reference sequence). This CDR3 comprises 17 residues. V was pared by 6 bases and J by 2 bases, with 26 bases between. CDR3: CSAVYRPGAGSPYEQYF. CDR3 sequence (DNA): TGCAGTGCCGTATACAGACCCGGGGCAGGGAGTCCCTACGAGCAGTACTTC.

The V call is TRBV19, the J call TRBJ1-1; D remains unclear. The CDR3 has 13 residues. Trimming took off 0 bases at V and 5 bases at J, with 7 bases between the two ends. Per the germline V gene, CDR1 is LNHDA and CDR2 is SQIVND (reference sequence). The CDR3 region is CASSIDGGTEAFF. The CDR3 DNA follows: TGTGCCAGTAGTATAGATGGAGGTACTGAAGCTTTCTTT.

The CDR3 loop is CASSFLAREQFF. The CDR3 nucleotides are TGTGCCAGCAGTTTCCTAGCGCGTGAGCAGTTCTTC. This chain uses TRBV27 with TRBJ2-1, with D possibly being TRBD2 (6 bases). CDR1 is MNHEY, CDR2 SMNVEV, per germline (reference sequence). Deletions cut 3 bases from V and 9 bases from J, with 9 bases between. There are 12 residues in the CDR3.

V is TRBV27 and J is TRBJ1-1; D not resolved. Deletions cut 5 bases from V and 8 bases from J, with 9 bases between. CDR3 length equals 11 residues. Germline V gene data show CDR1 as MNHEY and CDR2 as SMNVEV (reference sequence). The CDR3 sequence is CASSTREEAFF. For the CDR3, the DNA is TGTGCCAGCAGTACGCGTGAAGAAGCTTTCTTT.

The V gene is TRBV28, the J gene TRBJ2-5; D perhaps matches TRBD2 (6 bases). Trimming removed 5 bases at V and 4 bases at J, with 20 bases between. The CDR3 sequence is 16 residues long. Germline V gene sequence: CDR1 MDHEN, CDR2 SYDVKM. In DNA, the CDR3 is TGTGCCAGCAGTCAACTGACGGACTACCGGGCAGAGACCCAGTACTTC. Amino acid sequence: CASSQLTDYRAETQYF.

The chain carries TRBV25-1 and TRBJ2-7, with D unresolved. V was cut by 2 bases and J by 6 bases, with 8 bases left in between. CDR3 size: 12 residues. Germline-derived CDR1 and CDR2 are MGHDK and SYGVNS. The CDR3 region has the DNA TGTGCCAGCAGTGAAAATTCTGGCGAGCAGTACTTC. Amino acid sequence: CASSENSGEQYF.

The chain joins TRBV30 to TRBJ2-1, with D possibly being TRBD2 (5 bases). The CDR3 extends over 17 amino acids. V was clipped by 0 bases and J by 3 bases, with 18 bases between them. Per the germline V gene, CDR1 is GTSNPN and CDR2 is SVGIG (reference sequence). The CDR3 region has the DNA TGTGCCTGGAGTGTACGGTGGGGTCCTAGCAGCTACAATGAGCAGTTCTTC. This sequence encodes CAWSVRWGPSSYNEQFF.

J is TRBJ2-1 and V is TRBV7-3; D possibly corresponds to TRBD2 (5 bases). The germline V gene encodes CDR1 SGHTA and CDR2 FQGTGA. This CDR3 is built from 13 residues. V was cut by 0 bases and J by 10 bases, with 10 bases left in between. The CDR3, as DNA: TGTGCCAGCAGCTTAACACCGGGATTGGAGCAGTTCTTC. It is translated as CASSLTPGLEQFF.

The rearrangement joins TRBV3-1 to TRBJ2-3; D not certain. The CDR3 extends over 14 amino acids. V was shortened by 1 base and J by 2 bases, with 7 bases between the two germline ends. From germline, CDR1 is LGHDT and CDR2 YNNKEL (reference sequence). The chain's CDR3 is CASSQGQNTDTQYF. The DNA for the CDR3 is TGTGCCAGCAGCCAAGGCCAGAACACAGATACGCAGTATTTT.

The V call is TRBV29-1, the J call TRBJ2-1; 10 positions agree with TRBD1. V was clipped by 6 bases and J by 1 base; unmatched bases: 6. Looked up from germline, CDR1 is SQVTM and CDR2 is ANQGSEA. The CDR3 consists of 15 residues. The chain's CDR3 is CSVLGTGDSYNEQFF. CDR3 DNA sequence: TGCAGCGTGCTAGGGACAGGGGATTCCTACAATGAGCAGTTCTTC.

The genes are TRBV4-1 and TRBJ2-2; 12 nucleotides agree with TRBD1. The CDR3 length is 17 residues. Germline assignment: CDR1 MGHRA and CDR2 YSYEKL. V lost 7 bases and J lost 6; bases outside the gene matches: 12. The CDR3 DNA follows: TGCGCCAGCACCCTCGGTCGGGGACAGGGGGCCTCCGGGGAGCTGTTTTTT. Protein product: CASTLGRGQGASGELFF.

As to this clonotype: At one of its ends the junction is not consistent with the germline gene, which may arise from a read error. The rearrangement links TRBV9 to TRBJ2-5; the match to TRBD1 covers 9 bases. The germline V gene has CDR1 SGDLS and CDR2 YYNGEE. The CDR3 has 19 residues. The CDR3 sequence: CASSVGGGTGSLSQETQYF. The CDR3 DNA sequence: TGTGCCAGCAGCGTAGGAGGGGGGACAGGGAGCCTCTCCCAAGAAACCCAGTACTTC. The full variable domain, with the rest looked up from reference TRBV9 and TRBJ2-5, is DSGVTQTPKHLITATGQRVTLRCSPRSGDLSVYWYQQSLDQGLQFLIQYYNGEERAKGNILERFSAQQFPDLHSELNLSSLELGDSALYFCASSVGGGTGSLSQETQYFGPGTRLLVL.

The chain couples TRBV7-3 to TRBJ1-2; TRBD1 matches at 7 bases. CDR3 length equals 14 residues. Germline assignment: CDR1 SGHTA and CDR2 FQGTGA. The ends lost 5 bases at V and 6 bases at J; junction bases unmatched: 9. The CDR3 region has the DNA TGTGCCAGCAGCCCTACAGGGGCGGGCGATGGCTACACCTTC. Translated: CASSPTGAGDGYTF.

The V call is TRBV10-2, the J call TRBJ2-1; 7 bases map to TRBD1. This CDR3 is built from 16 residues. Germline values: CDR1 WSHSY, CDR2 SAAADI. Trimming cost V 5 bases and J 6 bases; bases outside gene matches: 13. CDR3 loop: CASSNPGQRTSNEQFF. CDR3 in DNA: TGCGCCAGCAGTAACCCGGGACAGCGGACAAGCAATGAGCAGTTCTTC.

The V call is TRBV6-1, the J call TRBJ2-1; the match to TRBD2 covers 8 bases. The CDR3 runs 16 residues. Per germline, CDR1 MNHNS and CDR2 SASEGT. V gave up 6 bases and J gave up 0 bases; unmatched junction bases: 7. The CDR3 here is CASSRGLASSYNEQFF. In DNA, the CDR3 is TGTGCCAGCAGCCGAGGACTAGCCTCCTCCTACAATGAGCAGTTCTTC.

This clonotype came up a few times. J is TRBJ1-1 and V is TRBV9; D unclear. The V end lost 2 bases, the J end lost 2 bases, and 7 bases lay between the germline ends. The CDR3 loop spans 13 amino acids. CDR1 SGDLS and CDR2 YYNGEE come from the germline V gene. CDR3 amino acids: CASSVGTNTEAFF. The CDR3, as DNA: TGTGCCAGCAGCGTTGGCACAAACACTGAAGCTTTCTTT. The whole variable domain, filled in from reference TRBV9 and TRBJ1-1, reads DSGVTQTPKHLITATGQRVTLRCSPRSGDLSVYWYQQSLDQGLQFLIQYYNGEERAKGNILERFSAQQFPDLHSELNLSSLELGDSALYFCASSVGTNTEAFFGQGTRLTVV.